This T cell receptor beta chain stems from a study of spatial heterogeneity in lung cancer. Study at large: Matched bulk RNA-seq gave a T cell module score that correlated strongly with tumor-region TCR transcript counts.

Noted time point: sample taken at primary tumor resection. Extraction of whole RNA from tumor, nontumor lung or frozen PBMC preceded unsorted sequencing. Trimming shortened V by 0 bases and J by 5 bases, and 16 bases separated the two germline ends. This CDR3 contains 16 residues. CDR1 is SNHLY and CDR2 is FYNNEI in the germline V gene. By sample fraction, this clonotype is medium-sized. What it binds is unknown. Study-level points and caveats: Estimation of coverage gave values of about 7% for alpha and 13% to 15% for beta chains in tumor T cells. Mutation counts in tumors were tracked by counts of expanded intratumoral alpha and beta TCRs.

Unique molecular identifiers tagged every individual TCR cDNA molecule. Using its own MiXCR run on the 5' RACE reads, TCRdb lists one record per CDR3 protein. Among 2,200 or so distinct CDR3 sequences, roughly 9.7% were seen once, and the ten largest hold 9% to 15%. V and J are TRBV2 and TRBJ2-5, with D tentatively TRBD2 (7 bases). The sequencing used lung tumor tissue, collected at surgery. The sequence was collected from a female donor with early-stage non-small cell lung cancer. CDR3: CASSEAGGGARETQYF. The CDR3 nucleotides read TGTGCCAGCAGTGAAGCTGGAGGGGGGGCCCGTGAGACCCAGTACTTC.